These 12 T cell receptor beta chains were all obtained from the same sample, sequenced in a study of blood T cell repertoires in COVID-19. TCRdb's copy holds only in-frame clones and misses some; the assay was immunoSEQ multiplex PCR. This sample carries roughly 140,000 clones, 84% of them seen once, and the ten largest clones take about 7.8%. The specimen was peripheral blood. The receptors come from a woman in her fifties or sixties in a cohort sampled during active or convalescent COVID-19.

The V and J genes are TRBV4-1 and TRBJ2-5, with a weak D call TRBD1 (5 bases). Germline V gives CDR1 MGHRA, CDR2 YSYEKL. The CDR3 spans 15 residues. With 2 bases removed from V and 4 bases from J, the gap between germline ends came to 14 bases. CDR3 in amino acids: CASSQHRFGTETQYF. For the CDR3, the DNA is TGCGCCAGCAGCCAACACAGGTTTGGTACAGAGACCCAGTACTTC.

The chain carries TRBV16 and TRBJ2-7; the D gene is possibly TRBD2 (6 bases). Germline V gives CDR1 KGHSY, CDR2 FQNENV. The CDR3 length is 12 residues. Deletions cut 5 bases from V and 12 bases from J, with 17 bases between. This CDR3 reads CASSGDLWGAYF. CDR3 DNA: TGTGCCAGCAGCGGGGACTTATGGGGCGCGTACTTC.

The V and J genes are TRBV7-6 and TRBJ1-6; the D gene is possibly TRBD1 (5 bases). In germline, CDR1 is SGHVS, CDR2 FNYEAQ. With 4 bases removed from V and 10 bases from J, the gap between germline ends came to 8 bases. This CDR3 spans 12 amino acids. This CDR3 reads CASSSQDSPLHF. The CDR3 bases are TGTGCCAGCAGCTCACAGGACTCACCCCTCCACTTT.

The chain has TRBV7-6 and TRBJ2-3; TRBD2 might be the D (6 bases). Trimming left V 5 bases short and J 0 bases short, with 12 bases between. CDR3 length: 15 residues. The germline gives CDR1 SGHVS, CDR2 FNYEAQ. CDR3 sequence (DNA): TGTGCCAGCAGCCGAGTCGGGGGTAGCACAGATACGCAGTATTTT. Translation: CASSRVGGSTDTQYF.

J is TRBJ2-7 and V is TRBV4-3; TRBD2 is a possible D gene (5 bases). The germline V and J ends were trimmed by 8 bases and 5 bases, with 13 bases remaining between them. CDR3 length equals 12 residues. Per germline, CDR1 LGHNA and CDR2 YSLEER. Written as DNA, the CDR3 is TGCGCCAGCGGCGATCAGAGGGACGAGCAGTACTTC. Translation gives CASGDQRDEQYF.

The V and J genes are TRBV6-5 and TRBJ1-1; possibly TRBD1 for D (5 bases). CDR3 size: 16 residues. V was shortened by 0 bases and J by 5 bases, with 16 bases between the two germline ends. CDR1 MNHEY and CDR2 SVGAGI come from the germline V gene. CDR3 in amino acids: CASSYSGGGINTEAFF. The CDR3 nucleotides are TGTGCCAGCAGTTACTCGGGGGGAGGGATTAATACTGAAGCTTTCTTT.

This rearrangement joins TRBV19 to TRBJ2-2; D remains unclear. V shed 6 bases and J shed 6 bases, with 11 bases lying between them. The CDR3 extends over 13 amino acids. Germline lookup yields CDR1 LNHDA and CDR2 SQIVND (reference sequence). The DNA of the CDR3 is TGTGCCAGTAGCTCTCTAGTTCCCGGGGAGCTGTTTTTT. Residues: CASSSLVPGELFF.

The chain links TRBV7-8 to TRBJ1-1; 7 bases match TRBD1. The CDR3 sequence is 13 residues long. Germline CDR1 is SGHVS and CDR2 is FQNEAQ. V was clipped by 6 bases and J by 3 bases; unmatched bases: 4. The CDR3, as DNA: TGTGCCAGCAGAAGGGACAGTTACACTGAAGCTTTCTTT. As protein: CASRRDSYTEAFF.

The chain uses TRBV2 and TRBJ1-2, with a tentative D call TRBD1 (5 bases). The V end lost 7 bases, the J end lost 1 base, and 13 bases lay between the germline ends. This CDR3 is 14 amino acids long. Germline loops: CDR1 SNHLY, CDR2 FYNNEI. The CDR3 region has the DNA TGTGCCAGCACCGCTCGGGGGAATAACTATGGCTACACCTTC. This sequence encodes CASTARGNNYGYTF.

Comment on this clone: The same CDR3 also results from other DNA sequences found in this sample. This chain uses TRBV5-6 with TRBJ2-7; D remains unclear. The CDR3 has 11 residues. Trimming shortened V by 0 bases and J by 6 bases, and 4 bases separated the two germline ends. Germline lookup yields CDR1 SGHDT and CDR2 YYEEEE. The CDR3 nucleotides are TGTGCCAGCAGCTTGGGAGGCGAGCAGTACTTC. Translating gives CASSLGGEQYF.

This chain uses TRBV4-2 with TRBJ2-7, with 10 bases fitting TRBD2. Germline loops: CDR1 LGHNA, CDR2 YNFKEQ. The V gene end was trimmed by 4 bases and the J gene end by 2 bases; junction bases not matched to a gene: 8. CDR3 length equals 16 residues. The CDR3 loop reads CASSPEGSGGPYEQYF. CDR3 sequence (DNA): TGTGCCAGCAGCCCAGAGGGTAGCGGGGGGCCCTACGAGCAGTACTTC.

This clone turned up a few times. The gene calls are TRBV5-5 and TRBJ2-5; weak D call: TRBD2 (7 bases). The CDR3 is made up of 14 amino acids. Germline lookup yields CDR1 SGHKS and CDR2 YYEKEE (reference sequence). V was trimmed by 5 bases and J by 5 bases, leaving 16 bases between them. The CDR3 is CASRGGGGGETQYF. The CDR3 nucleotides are TGTGCCAGCAGGGGCGGGGGCGGAGGGGAGACCCAGTACTTC.